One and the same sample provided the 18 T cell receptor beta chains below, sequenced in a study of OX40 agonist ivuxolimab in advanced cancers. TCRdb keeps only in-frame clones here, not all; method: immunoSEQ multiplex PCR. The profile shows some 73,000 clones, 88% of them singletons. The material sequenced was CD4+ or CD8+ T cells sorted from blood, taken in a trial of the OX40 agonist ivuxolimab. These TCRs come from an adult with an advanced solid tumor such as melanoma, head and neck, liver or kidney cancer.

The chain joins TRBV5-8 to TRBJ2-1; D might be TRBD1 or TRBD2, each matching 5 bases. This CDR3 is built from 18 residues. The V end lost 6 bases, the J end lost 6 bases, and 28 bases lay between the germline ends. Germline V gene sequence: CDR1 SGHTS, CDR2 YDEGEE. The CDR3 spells CASIPIGATGRVGNEQFF. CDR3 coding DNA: TGTGCCAGCATCCCGATCGGGGCCACAGGTCGTGTGGGCAATGAGCAGTTCTTC.

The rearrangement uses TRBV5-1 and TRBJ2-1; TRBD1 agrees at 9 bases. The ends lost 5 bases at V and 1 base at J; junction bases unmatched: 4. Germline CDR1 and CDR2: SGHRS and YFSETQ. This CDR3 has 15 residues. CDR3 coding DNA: TGCGCCAGCAGGGCGACAGGGGGTTCCTACAATGAGCAGTTCTTC. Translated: CASRATGGSYNEQFF.

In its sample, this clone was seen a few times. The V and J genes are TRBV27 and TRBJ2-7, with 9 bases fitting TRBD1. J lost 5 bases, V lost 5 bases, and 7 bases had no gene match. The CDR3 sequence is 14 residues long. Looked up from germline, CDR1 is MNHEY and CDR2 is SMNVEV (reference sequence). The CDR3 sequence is CASSHRDRDHEQYF. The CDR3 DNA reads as TGTGCCAGCAGTCACCGGGACAGGGACCACGAGCAGTACTTC.

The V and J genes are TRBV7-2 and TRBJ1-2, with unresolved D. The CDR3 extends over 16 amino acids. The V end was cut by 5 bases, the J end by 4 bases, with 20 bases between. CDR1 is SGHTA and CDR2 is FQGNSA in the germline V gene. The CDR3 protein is CASSVYSSGKTYGYTF. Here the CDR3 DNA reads TGTGCCAGCAGCGTATATAGCAGCGGAAAGACCTATGGCTACACCTTC.

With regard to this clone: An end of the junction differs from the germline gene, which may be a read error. The CDR3 nucleotides are TGTGCCAGCAGCCTAGCGGGGGCCGGAGAGACCCAGTACTTC. This translates into CASSLAGAGETQYF. The chain is built from TRBV7-9 and TRBJ2-5; TRBD2 matches at 10 bases. Per germline, CDR1 SEHNR and CDR2 FQNEAQ (reference sequence). CDR3 size: 14 residues.

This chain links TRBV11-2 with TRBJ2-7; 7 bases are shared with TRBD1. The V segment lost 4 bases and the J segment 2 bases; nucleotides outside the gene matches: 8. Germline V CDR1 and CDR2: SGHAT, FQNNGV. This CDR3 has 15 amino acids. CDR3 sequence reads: CASSSYRGSAYEQYF. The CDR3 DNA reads TGTGCCAGCAGCTCTTACAGGGGTAGCGCCTACGAGCAGTACTTC.

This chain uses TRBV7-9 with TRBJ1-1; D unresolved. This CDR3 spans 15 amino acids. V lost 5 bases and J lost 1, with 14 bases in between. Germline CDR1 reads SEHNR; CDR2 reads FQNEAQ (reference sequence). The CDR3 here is CASSTLPSQNTEAFF. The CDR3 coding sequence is TGTGCCAGCAGCACCTTACCCAGCCAGAACACTGAAGCTTTCTTT.

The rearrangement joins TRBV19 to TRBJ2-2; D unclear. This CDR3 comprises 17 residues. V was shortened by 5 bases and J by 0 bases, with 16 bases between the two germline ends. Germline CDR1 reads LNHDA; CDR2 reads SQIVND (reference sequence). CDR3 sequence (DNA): TGTGCCAGTAGTCTATTACGGGCCGGAGCGAACACCGGGGAGCTGTTTTTT. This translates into CASSLLRAGANTGELFF. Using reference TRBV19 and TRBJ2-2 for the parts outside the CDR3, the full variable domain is DGGITQSPKYLFRKEGQNVTLSCEQNLNHDAMYWYRQDPGQGLRLIYYSQIVNDFQKGDIAEGYSVSREKKESFPLTVTSAQKNPTAFYLCASSLLRAGANTGELFFGEGSRLTVL.

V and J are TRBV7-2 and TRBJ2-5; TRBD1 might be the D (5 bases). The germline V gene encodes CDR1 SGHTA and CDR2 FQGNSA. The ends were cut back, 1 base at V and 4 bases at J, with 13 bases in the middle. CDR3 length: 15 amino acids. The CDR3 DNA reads TGTGCCAGCAGCTTAGTGGCAACCCAGGGAGAGACCCAGTACTTC. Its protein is CASSLVATQGETQYF.

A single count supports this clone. CDR3 region: CASSVTGTDTGELFF. CDR3 sequence (DNA): TGTGCCAGCAGCGTAACAGGGACAGACACCGGGGAGCTGTTTTTT. The chain joins TRBV7-8 to TRBJ2-2; TRBD1 agrees at 7 bases. CDR3 length equals 15 residues. V was clipped by 5 bases and J by 3 bases; unmatched bases: 6. CDR1 is SGHVS and CDR2 is FQNEAQ in the germline V gene.

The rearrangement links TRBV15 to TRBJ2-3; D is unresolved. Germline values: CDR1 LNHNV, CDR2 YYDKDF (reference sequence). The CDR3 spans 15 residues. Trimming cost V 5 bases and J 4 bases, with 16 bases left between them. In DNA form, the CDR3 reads TGTGCCACCAGCCCCTGGGTCGGTGGGGCAGATACGCAGTATTTT. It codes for CATSPWVGGADTQYF.

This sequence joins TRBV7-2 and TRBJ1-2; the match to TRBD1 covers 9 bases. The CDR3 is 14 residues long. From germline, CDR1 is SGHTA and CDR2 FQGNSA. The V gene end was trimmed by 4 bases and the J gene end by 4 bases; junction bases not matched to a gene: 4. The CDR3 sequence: CASSWGDRAYGYTF. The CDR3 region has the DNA TGTGCCAGCAGCTGGGGGGACAGGGCCTATGGCTACACCTTC.

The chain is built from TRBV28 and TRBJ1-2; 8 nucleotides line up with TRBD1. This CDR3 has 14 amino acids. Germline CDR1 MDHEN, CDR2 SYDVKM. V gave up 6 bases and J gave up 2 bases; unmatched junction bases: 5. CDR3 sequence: CASRQRTGNYGYTF. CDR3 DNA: TGTGCCAGCAGGCAGAGGACAGGGAACTATGGCTACACCTTC.

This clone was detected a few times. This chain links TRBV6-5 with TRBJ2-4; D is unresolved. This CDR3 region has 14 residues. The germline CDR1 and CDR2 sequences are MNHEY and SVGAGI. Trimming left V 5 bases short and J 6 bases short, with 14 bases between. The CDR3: CASSPIEGINIQYF. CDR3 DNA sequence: TGTGCCAGCAGTCCTATAGAAGGGATAAACATTCAGTACTTC.

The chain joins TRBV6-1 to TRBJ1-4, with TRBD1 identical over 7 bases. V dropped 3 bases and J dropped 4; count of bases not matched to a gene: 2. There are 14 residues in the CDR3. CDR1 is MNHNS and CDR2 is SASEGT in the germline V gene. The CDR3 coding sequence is TGTGCCAGCAGTGAGGGACAGCTTAATGAAAAACTGTTTTTT. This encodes CASSEGQLNEKLFF.

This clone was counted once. CDR3 protein: CASSPRSLASAGELFF. The DNA of the CDR3 is TGTGCCAGCTCACCACGATCCCTGGCTAGCGCCGGGGAGCTGTTTTTT. The chain carries TRBV18 and TRBJ2-2; tentative D call: TRBD2 (6 bases). Germline values: CDR1 KGHSH, CDR2 LQKENI. The CDR3 consists of 16 residues. Trimming took off 1 base at V and 6 bases at J, with 15 bases between the two ends.

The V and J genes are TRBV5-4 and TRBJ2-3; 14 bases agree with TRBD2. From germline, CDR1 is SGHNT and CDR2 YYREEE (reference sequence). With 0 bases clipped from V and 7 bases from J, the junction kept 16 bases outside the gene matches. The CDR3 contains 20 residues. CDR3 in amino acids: CASSLAKRLAGGPKVHTQYF. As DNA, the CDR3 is TGTGCCAGCAGCTTGGCCAAGAGACTAGCGGGGGGGCCCAAGGTTCATACGCAGTATTTT.

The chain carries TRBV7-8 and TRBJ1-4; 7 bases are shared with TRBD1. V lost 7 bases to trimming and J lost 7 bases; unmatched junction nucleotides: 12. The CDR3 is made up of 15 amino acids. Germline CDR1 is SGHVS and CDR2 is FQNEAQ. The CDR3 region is CASIQGGRVAEKLFF. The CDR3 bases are TGTGCCAGCATCCAGGGGGGCAGGGTGGCTGAAAAACTGTTTTTT.